What follows are 31 T cell receptor beta chains derived from one specimen sequenced in a study of T cells expressing NK-cell markers. TCRdb reworked the 5' RACE reads into one entry per CDR3 protein, no DNA. The sample table includes some 410,000 distinct CDR3 sequences. Material: blood T cells: a sorted CD56 or NKG2C T cell subset, CD4+ or CD8+ T cells, or bulk PBMC T cells (not recorded which). Source of these receptors: a woman between 18 and 69 years old in good health.

The CDR3 reads CASRLQNVRNSPLHF. This chain connects TRBV19 to TRBJ1-6. The V gene's germline CDR1 is LNHDA and CDR2 SQIVND (reference sequence). CDR3 length: 15 residues.

The rearrangement joins TRBV6-5 to TRBJ1-1. Germline CDR1 reads MNHEY; CDR2 reads SVGAGI. The CDR3 totals 11 residues. CDR3 amino acids: CASRLNTEAFF.

This sequence joins TRBV6-5 and TRBJ1-2; TCRdb names TRBD1, which stays unverified in the absence of DNA. In germline, CDR1 is MNHEY, CDR2 SVGAGI. CDR3 size: 14 residues. The CDR3 here is CAIAGGLGSYGYTF.

The chain links TRBV9 to TRBJ2-1; the TCRdb D gene call, TRBD1, has no DNA to confirm it. The CDR3 contains 13 residues. CDR1 is SGDLS and CDR2 is YYNGEE in the germline V gene. CDR3 protein: CASSPSPGVEQFF.

The CDR3 loop is CASSYERLALQETQYF. V is TRBV11-2 and J is TRBJ2-5; TCRdb names TRBD2, which stays unverified in the absence of DNA. The CDR3 is 16 residues long. Germline V gene sequence: CDR1 SGHAT, CDR2 FQNNGV.

The chain couples TRBV20-1 to TRBJ2-1; there is no DNA to check the TCRdb D call of TRBD1. The CDR3 runs to 15 residues. Germline CDR1 reads DFQATT; CDR2 reads SNEGSKA (reference sequence). The CDR3 reads CSARDLGAVGNEQFF.

The chain carries TRBV4-3 and TRBJ2-7; the TCRdb call, TRBD1, lacks DNA for checking. Germline V gene lookup returns CDR1 LGHNA and CDR2 YSLEER. The CDR3 contains 15 residues. The CDR3 loop reads CASSQEGGSPYEQYF.

Here the CDR3 reads CASSFFRGSYNEQFF. J is TRBJ2-1 and V is TRBV7-2; lacking DNA, the TRBD2 call made by TCRdb goes unchecked. CDR3 length: 15 residues. The germline gives CDR1 SGHTA, CDR2 FQGNSA.

The V gene is TRBV6-1, the J gene TRBJ2-1; the D gene TCRdb calls, TRBD2, cannot be checked with no DNA. This CDR3 is 16 amino acids long. Germline V gene lookup returns CDR1 MNHNS and CDR2 SASEGT. The CDR3 here is CASSEVLAGGDNEQFF.

The V and J genes are TRBV13 and TRBJ2-3; TCRdb indicates TRBD2, and absent DNA this call remains unverified. This CDR3 is 14 amino acids long. The V gene's germline CDR1 is PRHDT and CDR2 FYEKMQ (reference sequence). The CDR3 region is CASSPPPATDTQYF. The whole variable domain, filled in from reference TRBV13 and TRBJ2-3, reads AAGVIQSPRHLIKEKRETATLKCYPIPRHDTVYWYQQGPGQDPQFLISFYEKMQSDKGSIPDRFSAQQFSDYHSELNMSSLELGDSALYFCASSPPPATDTQYFGPGTRLTVL.

The chain is built from TRBV6-1 and TRBJ2-7; without DNA, the TCRdb call of TRBD1 cannot be checked. The CDR3 runs to 12 residues. Looked up from germline, CDR1 is MNHNS and CDR2 is SASEGT. The CDR3 loop is CASSQQGYEQYF.

The V and J genes are TRBV5-1 and TRBJ1-1; the D call of TRBD1 rests on TCRdb alone, since no DNA is present to check it. The length of the CDR3 is 13 residues. Looked up from germline, CDR1 is SGHRS and CDR2 is YFSETQ. The CDR3 sequence is CASSSGQGVEAFF.

The rearrangement joins TRBV5-1 to TRBJ1-6. Germline V gene sequence: CDR1 SGHRS, CDR2 YFSETQ. CDR3 size: 15 residues. The CDR3 region is CASRPDGEMHSPLHF.

The chain uses TRBV20-1 and TRBJ2-3; TCRdb's D gene call, TRBD2, goes unchecked for lack of DNA. The CDR3 length is 17 residues. CDR1 and CDR2 from the germline V gene are DFQATT and SNEGSKA (reference sequence). The CDR3 here is CSAKAGERPTSTDTQYF.

The chain employs TRBV6-1 and TRBJ2-7; absent DNA, TCRdb's TRBD2 call cannot be checked. Germline V gene sequence: CDR1 MNHNS, CDR2 SASEGT. This CDR3 spans 15 amino acids. The CDR3: CASSAGGGQLYEQYF.

The chain couples TRBV10-3 to TRBJ2-3. CDR3 length: 13 residues. The germline V gene encodes CDR1 ENHRY and CDR2 SYGVKD. The CDR3 here is CAISDVRPPTQYF.

The rearrangement joins TRBV28 to TRBJ2-4; the D gene TCRdb calls, TRBD2, cannot be checked with no DNA. The CDR3 runs 15 residues. Germline assignment: CDR1 MDHEN and CDR2 SYDVKM. The CDR3 here is CASSFLTDAGDIQYF.

The chain uses TRBV7-8 and TRBJ1-1; TCRdb names TRBD1, which stays unverified in the absence of DNA. This CDR3 comprises 15 residues. The V gene's germline CDR1 is SGHVS and CDR2 FQNEAQ. CDR3 sequence reads: CASSLRGQGGTEAFF.

The chain links TRBV12-3 or TRBV12-4 to TRBJ2-1; the D gene TCRdb calls, TRBD1, cannot be checked with no DNA. CDR3 length: 12 residues. The CDR3 loop is CASSSSGTEQFF.

The rearrangement links TRBV12-3 or TRBV12-4 to TRBJ1-2. The CDR3 contains 13 residues. CDR3 amino acids: CASKGRANYGYTF.

This chain links TRBV12-3 or TRBV12-4 with TRBJ2-7; TCRdb's D call, TRBD1, is unchecked because there is no DNA. This CDR3 has 13 amino acids. CDR3 sequence reads: CASSPTDSYEQYF.

The V and J genes are TRBV7-2 and TRBJ2-1; TCRdb calls TRBD1, which cannot be checked without DNA. Germline CDR1 SGHTA, CDR2 FQGNSA. The CDR3 is made up of 14 amino acids. The CDR3 reads CASTPDRTYNEQFF.

The V call is TRBV6-1, the J call TRBJ2-4. The germline gives CDR1 MNHNS, CDR2 SASEGT. This CDR3 contains 14 residues. The chain's CDR3 is CASSREGAKNIQYF.

The chain recombines TRBV6-5 with TRBJ2-1; TCRdb names TRBD2, which stays unverified in the absence of DNA. This CDR3 spans 16 amino acids. Germline V gene sequence: CDR1 MNHEY, CDR2 SVGAGI. CDR3 residues: CASSYSAGGSYNEQFF.

The V and J genes are TRBV20-1 and TRBJ1-4; TCRdb's D call, TRBD1, is unchecked because there is no DNA. Germline V gene sequence: CDR1 DFQATT, CDR2 SNEGSKA (reference sequence). The CDR3 runs to 15 residues. The CDR3 sequence is CSATDSRVTNEKLFF.

J is TRBJ2-5 and V is TRBV7-2; TCRdb's D call of TRBD2 is untestable without DNA. The CDR3 sequence is 16 residues long. The V gene's germline CDR1 is SGHTA and CDR2 FQGNSA. Here the CDR3 reads CASSLVGTAGTETQYF.

The V call is TRBV3-1, the J call TRBJ1-1; TCRdb picks TRBD1, but there is no DNA to check that call. This CDR3 has 16 amino acids. The germline CDR1 and CDR2 sequences are LGHDT and YNNKEL (reference sequence). The chain's CDR3 is CASSLEPQGLGTEAFF.

The rearrangement links TRBV6-5 to TRBJ2-3. Germline values: CDR1 MNHEY, CDR2 SVGAGI. The CDR3 totals 15 residues. CDR3 protein: CASSYDRGPTDTQYF.

V and J are TRBV27 and TRBJ1-5. Germline CDR1 is MNHEY and CDR2 is SMNVEV (reference sequence). CDR3 size: 13 residues. CDR3 in amino acids: CASSSPGPSNQHF.

V gene TRBV4-3 combines with J gene TRBJ1-4; TCRdb's D call of TRBD1 is untestable without DNA. Germline V CDR1 and CDR2: LGHNA, YSLEER. The CDR3 is made up of 15 amino acids. CDR3 region: CASSQGGQVNEKLFF.

V is TRBV11-2 and J is TRBJ2-3; the D call of TRBD1 rests on TCRdb alone, since no DNA is present to check it. Germline V gene sequence: CDR1 SGHAT, CDR2 FQNNGV. CDR3 size: 15 residues. This CDR3 is CASSLDLAGLDTQYF.